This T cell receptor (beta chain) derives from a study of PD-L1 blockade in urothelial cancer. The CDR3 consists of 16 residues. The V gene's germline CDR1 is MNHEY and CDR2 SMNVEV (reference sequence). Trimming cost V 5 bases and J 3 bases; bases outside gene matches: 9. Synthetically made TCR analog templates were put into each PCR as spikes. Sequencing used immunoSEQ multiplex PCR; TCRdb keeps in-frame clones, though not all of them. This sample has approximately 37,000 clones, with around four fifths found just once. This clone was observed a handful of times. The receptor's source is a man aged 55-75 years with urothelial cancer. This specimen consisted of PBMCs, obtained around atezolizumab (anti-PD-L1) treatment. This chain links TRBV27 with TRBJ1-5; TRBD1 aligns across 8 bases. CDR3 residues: CASSTLGTGSNQPQHF. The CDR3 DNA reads TGTGCCAGCAGTACACTCGGGACAGGATCCAATCAGCCCCAGCATTTT.